Listed here are 29 T cell receptor beta chains from one sample, sequenced in a study of PD-1 blockade in classical Hodgkin lymphoma. The table came from immunoSEQ multiplex PCR; TCRdb's copy has only in-frame clones and leaves some out. The sample comprises about 90,000 clones, nearly 90% of which are singletons, and roughly a tenth rests with the top ten. Each patient experienced a relapse that followed autologous stem cell transplantation, and brentuximab vedotin exposure varied. Sequenced here: peripheral blood mononuclear cells (PBMCs), sampled before the second cycle of nivolumab. The source is a human donor with classical Hodgkin lymphoma.

The chain carries TRBV6-5 and TRBJ2-7; TRBD1 matches 7 bases. Germline CDR1 and CDR2: MNHEY and SVGAGI. The V segment lost 4 bases and the J segment 8 bases; nucleotides outside the gene matches: 5. CDR3 size: 12 residues. The CDR3 spells CASSSTGVQQYF. As DNA, the CDR3 is TGTGCCAGCAGTTCCACAGGGGTTCAGCAGTACTTC.

The rearrangement joins TRBV6-1 to TRBJ1-1; D is unclear. Germline CDR1 is MNHNS and CDR2 is SASEGT. The CDR3 totals 13 residues. Trimming took 0 bases from V and 0 from J, leaving 2 bases between them. CDR3 nucleotides: TGTGCCAGCAGTGAAGCGCTGAACACTGAAGCTTTCTTT. It specifies CASSEALNTEAFF.

J is TRBJ2-2 and V is TRBV25-1; 12 nucleotides line up with TRBD1. Germline V gene data show CDR1 as MGHDK and CDR2 as SYGVNS. V dropped 4 bases and J dropped 6; count of bases not matched to a gene: 6. This CDR3 is 16 amino acids long. CDR3 residues: CASSVTGTGGSGELFF. In nucleotides, the CDR3 is TGTGCCAGCAGTGTTACCGGGACAGGGGGCTCCGGGGAGCTGTTTTTT.

The CDR3 nucleotides are TGTGCCAGCAGCTTGGTGGGCAGGAACACTGAAGCTTTCTTT. Amino acid sequence: CASSLVGRNTEAFF. The J gene is TRBJ1-1, the V gene TRBV5-6; D uncertain. Germline values: CDR1 SGHDT, CDR2 YYEEEE. The V end was cut by 0 bases, the J end by 1 base, with 7 bases between. This CDR3 contains 14 residues.

The rearrangement links TRBV19 to TRBJ2-7, with 7 bases matching TRBD1. The germline CDR1 and CDR2 sequences are LNHDA and SQIVND (reference sequence). The CDR3 has 15 amino acids. J lost 6 bases, V lost 7 bases, and 15 bases had no gene match. The CDR3 nucleotides are TGTGCCAGTACTTGGACGGCAGGGGGAATCGGCGAGCAGTACTTC. Protein: CASTWTAGGIGEQYF.

This clone was seen a handful of times. The CDR3 DNA sequence: TGTGCCAGCAGTTTCGTCGATACCAAAAACATTCAGTACTTC. Residues: CASSFVDTKNIQYF. The chain is built from TRBV27 and TRBJ2-4; D gene ambiguous. The V end lost 3 bases, the J end lost 2 bases, and 8 bases lay between the germline ends. The CDR3 contains 14 residues. CDR1 and CDR2 from the germline V gene are MNHEY and SMNVEV (reference sequence).

V is TRBV28 and J is TRBJ1-1; 7 nucleotides line up with TRBD1. This CDR3 is built from 16 residues. Germline V CDR1 and CDR2: MDHEN, SYDVKM. Trimming removed 3 bases from V and 3 bases from J; junction bases left unmatched: 10. The CDR3 region is CASSLEGALIDTEAFF. The CDR3 DNA reads as TGTGCCAGCAGTTTGGAGGGGGCGCTTATTGACACTGAAGCTTTCTTT.

V usage is TRBV5-4 and J usage is TRBJ1-2, with 8 bases matching TRBD1. The trim removed 4 bases at V and 6 bases at J, leaving 8 bases unmatched. Germline V CDR1 and CDR2: SGHNT, YYREEE (reference sequence). The CDR3 is 14 residues long. The CDR3 DNA is TGTGCCAGCAGCCAAGCGACAGGGGAGCATGGCTACACCTTC. The encoded protein is CASSQATGEHGYTF.

The rearrangement uses TRBV6-6 and TRBJ2-3; D gene uncertain. V was clipped by 6 bases and J by 4 bases, with 14 bases between them. This CDR3 is 14 amino acids long. Looked up from germline, CDR1 is MNHNY and CDR2 is SVGAGI (reference sequence). The CDR3 DNA sequence: TGTGCCAGCAGCCTGTTCCTAGGATCAGATACGCAGTATTTT. It yields the protein CASSLFLGSDTQYF.

The chain is built from TRBV4-1 and TRBJ2-5; D is tentatively TRBD1 or TRBD2 (5 bases each). The CDR3 runs to 15 residues. CDR1 MGHRA and CDR2 YSYEKL come from the germline V gene. V was clipped by 4 bases and J by 1 base, with 13 bases between them. The CDR3: CASSPPGPIQETQYF. DNA for the CDR3: TGCGCCAGCAGCCCTCCGGGACCTATCCAAGAGACCCAGTACTTC.

The V gene is TRBV4-1, the J gene TRBJ2-7, with D possibly TRBD2 on 5 matching bases. Germline lookup yields CDR1 MGHRA and CDR2 YSYEKL. The CDR3 covers 16 residues. Trimming removed 1 base from V and 0 bases from J, with 13 bases in between. In DNA, the CDR3 is TGCGCCAGCAGCCAAGTCTGGGGAGCGACCTCCTACGAGCAGTACTTC. Protein sequence: CASSQVWGATSYEQYF.

CDR3 bases: TGCAGCGTTTACGGACTAGCGGGAGATATGGCCTACAATGAGCAGTTCTTC. Translating it yields CSVYGLAGDMAYNEQFF. V gene TRBV29-1 combines with J gene TRBJ2-1, with TRBD2 matching over 13 bases. Germline assignment: CDR1 SQVTM and CDR2 ANQGSEA. The CDR3 runs 17 residues. V dropped 5 bases and J dropped 2; count of bases not matched to a gene: 9.

This clone came up once. The V call is TRBV14, the J call TRBJ2-7; D is ambiguous. V gave up 3 bases and J gave up 4 bases, with 16 bases separating them. CDR1 is SGHDN and CDR2 is FVKESK in the germline V gene. The CDR3 is made up of 15 amino acids. CDR3 in amino acids: CASSHNMGQIYEQYF. As DNA, the CDR3 is TGTGCCAGCAGCCACAATATGGGCCAGATTTACGAGCAGTACTTC.

The chain uses TRBV27 and TRBJ2-7; no clear D gene. This CDR3 comprises 11 residues. Germline assignment: CDR1 MNHEY and CDR2 SMNVEV (reference sequence). V was trimmed by 7 bases and J by 6 bases, leaving 10 bases between them. The CDR3 DNA reads as TGTGCCAGCACTGGGCCGAGCGAGCAGTACTTC. Translating gives CASTGPSEQYF.

This chain connects TRBV2 to TRBJ2-1; TRBD2 agrees at 10 bases. V gave up 8 bases and J gave up 0 bases; unmatched junction bases: 4. Germline V gives CDR1 SNHLY, CDR2 FYNNEI. This CDR3 region has 15 residues. The CDR3 nucleotides read TGTGCCAGCGAGGCTAGCGGGAGCTCCTACAATGAGCAGTTCTTC. This sequence encodes CASEASGSSYNEQFF.

The rearrangement links TRBV6-5 to TRBJ2-7; TRBD1 or TRBD2 may be the D gene (6 bases each). This CDR3 has 16 amino acids. From germline, CDR1 is MNHEY and CDR2 SVGAGI. The V and J ends lost 0 bases and 1 base respectively, with 13 bases between them. The CDR3 nucleotides read TGTGCCAGCAGTTACTCGGCCGGGGGCAGATCCTACGAGCAGTACTTC. This codes for CASSYSAGGRSYEQYF.

The chain recombines TRBV13 with TRBJ2-1; possible D gene TRBD2, 6 bases. Germline V gives CDR1 PRHDT, CDR2 FYEKMQ (reference sequence). CDR3 size: 15 residues. V was clipped by 5 bases and J by 5 bases, with 16 bases between them. The CDR3 reads CASSTSGDADNEQFF. The CDR3 DNA follows: TGTGCCAGCAGCACATCGGGGGACGCCGACAATGAGCAGTTCTTC.

This sequence joins TRBV28 and TRBJ2-7; the match to TRBD2 covers 10 bases. After removal of 4 bases from V and 2 bases from J, the junction contained 5 bases not matched to a gene. The CDR3 spans 15 residues. Germline CDR1 and CDR2: MDHEN and SYDVKM. CDR3 bases: TGTGCCAGCAGTTCCGAGCGGGAGGGACCCTACGAGCAGTACTTC. The encoded protein is CASSSEREGPYEQYF.

The chain recombines TRBV5-1 with TRBJ1-1; D remains unclear. The V gene lost 3 bases and the J gene lost 2 bases, with 11 bases spanning the gap. Germline V gene sequence: CDR1 SGHRS, CDR2 YFSETQ. The CDR3 extends over 14 amino acids. The CDR3 protein is CASSSGPINTEAFF. The CDR3, as DNA: TGCGCCAGCAGCTCCGGACCCATAAACACTGAAGCTTTCTTT.

This chain connects TRBV30 to TRBJ1-2, with a weak D call TRBD1 (5 bases). This CDR3 contains 13 residues. With 7 bases removed from V and 6 bases from J, the gap between germline ends came to 18 bases. The germline V gene has CDR1 GTSNPN and CDR2 SVGIG (reference sequence). The CDR3 is CASESGVLDGYTF. The CDR3 nucleotides read TGTGCCTCCGAATCGGGGGTGTTGGATGGCTACACCTTC.

This chain connects TRBV28 to TRBJ1-1; D remains ambiguous. This CDR3 contains 12 residues. CDR1 and CDR2 (germline): MDHEN, SYDVKM. The ends were cut back, 6 bases at V and 10 bases at J, with 15 bases in the middle. CDR3 bases: TGTGCCAGCAGCTTGAAGAGCCCAGGAGCTTTCTTT. Translation: CASSLKSPGAFF.

Only one count was recorded for this clone. V and J are TRBV28 and TRBJ1-4, with no clear D. Per germline, CDR1 MDHEN and CDR2 SYDVKM. The CDR3 has 17 amino acids. Trimming took 8 bases from V and 5 from J, leaving 24 bases between them. CDR3 in DNA: TGTGCCAGCCCTCCCTCGGACGGAGAAAAGGAGAATGAAAAACTGTTTTTT. This sequence encodes CASPPSDGEKENEKLFF.

This chain connects TRBV4-1 to TRBJ2-1; 7 bases align to TRBD2. The CDR3 runs to 15 residues. The trim removed 5 bases at V and 4 bases at J, leaving 8 bases unmatched. Germline V lookup: CDR1 MGHRA, CDR2 YSYEKL. In nucleotides, the CDR3 is TGCGCCAGCAGCAGGTTGACGGGAGGTTACAATGAGCAGTTCTTC. It encodes CASSRLTGGYNEQFF.

A word on this clone: Mismatch with germline at one junction end may stem from a read error. The gene calls are TRBV7-7 and TRBJ2-5; TRBD1 agrees at 7 bases. Germline V gene data show CDR1 as SSHAT and CDR2 as FNYEAQ (reference sequence). The CDR3 runs 14 residues. The CDR3 region is CASSRRGQKETQYF. The CDR3 DNA sequence: TGTGCTAGCAGCCGACGGGGACAGAAAGAGACCCAGTACTTC.

The V call is TRBV6-5, the J call TRBJ2-1; D is unresolved. This CDR3 comprises 14 residues. Germline CDR1 is MNHEY and CDR2 is SVGAGI. V lost 6 bases and J lost 6, with 15 bases in between. The CDR3: CASSPGLKSNEQFF. CDR3 sequence (DNA): TGTGCCAGCAGCCCGGGCCTCAAGTCCAATGAGCAGTTCTTC.

This chain uses TRBV27 with TRBJ1-6, with no clear D. CDR3 length equals 13 residues. In germline, CDR1 is MNHEY, CDR2 SMNVEV (reference sequence). V was pared by 4 bases and J by 6 bases, with 7 bases between. The DNA for the CDR3 is TGTGCCAGCAGTTATCAGGCTAATTCACCCCTCCACTTT. This translates into CASSYQANSPLHF.

J is TRBJ1-1 and V is TRBV25-1; D call uncertain. Germline V gives CDR1 MGHDK, CDR2 SYGVNS. V lost 4 bases to trimming and J lost 1 base, with 7 bases between them. CDR3 size: 13 residues. The CDR3 DNA is TGTGCCAGCAGTGTTACGTGGAACACTGAAGCTTTCTTT. Translating gives CASSVTWNTEAFF.

The chain combines TRBV29-1 with TRBJ2-5, with D possibly TRBD1 on 6 matching bases. This CDR3 region has 15 residues. Germline lookup yields CDR1 SQVTM and CDR2 ANQGSEA. V was pared by 6 bases and J by 4 bases, with 21 bases between. The CDR3 here is CSVSLDRSFGETQYF. CDR3 coding DNA: TGCAGCGTCTCACTAGACAGGTCTTTTGGAGAGACCCAGTACTTC.

This sequence joins TRBV9 and TRBJ2-3; no clear D gene. CDR1 and CDR2 (germline): SGDLS, YYNGEE. This CDR3 contains 13 residues. V gave up 5 bases and J gave up 0 bases, with 7 bases separating them. The CDR3 loop reads CASRSPSTDTQYF. CDR3 sequence (DNA): TGTGCCAGCAGAAGCCCCAGCACAGATACGCAGTATTTT.